The 23 T cell receptor beta chains in this list originate from one sample, sequenced in a study of blood T cell repertoires in COVID-19. TCRdb keeps only in-frame clones here, not all; method: immunoSEQ multiplex PCR. The repertoire includes over 600,000 clones, around 90% of them detected once, and about 0.26% sits in the top ten. Sequencing was performed on peripheral blood. Receptor source: a woman aged 18-29 years with acute or convalescent COVID-19.

The gene calls are TRBV18 and TRBJ1-1; 12 bases match TRBD1. Trimming took 3 bases from V and 5 from J; bases not matched to a gene: 7. The CDR3 contains 16 residues. Per the germline V gene, CDR1 is KGHSH and CDR2 is LQKENI. The CDR3: CASSPNRDRGRTEAFF. In DNA, the CDR3 is TGTGCCAGCTCACCCAACCGGGACAGGGGGCGAACTGAAGCTTTCTTT.

V and J are TRBV7-2 and TRBJ2-7; D perhaps matches TRBD2 (6 bases). The CDR3 has 18 amino acids. Germline V gene sequence: CDR1 SGHTA, CDR2 FQGNSA. Trimming removed 4 bases at V and 7 bases at J, with 29 bases between. CDR3 amino acids: CASSSLSGGTEPRREQYF. DNA of the CDR3: TGTGCCAGCAGCTCCCTTAGTGGGGGGACGGAGCCCCGGAGGGAGCAGTACTTC. Together with reference TRBV7-2 and TRBJ2-7, the CDR3 gives the full variable domain: GAGVSQSPSNKVTEKGKDVELRCDPISGHTALYWYRQSLGQGLEFLIYFQGNSAPDKSGLPSDRFSAERTGGSVSTLTIQRTQQEDSAVYLCASSSLSGGTEPRREQYFGPGTRLTVT.

The chain couples TRBV6-5 to TRBJ2-3; 9 bases match TRBD1. V dropped 5 bases and J dropped 5; count of bases not matched to a gene: 5. Germline V lookup: CDR1 MNHEY, CDR2 SVGAGI. CDR3 size: 14 residues. The CDR3 is CASSRRQGGDTQYF. In DNA form, the CDR3 reads TGTGCCAGCAGTCGTCGACAGGGGGGAGATACGCAGTATTTT.

This clone was seen just once. CDR3 region: CAISAGGEDTEAFF. CDR3 nucleotide sequence: TGTGCCATCAGTGCAGGGGGCGAGGACACTGAAGCTTTCTTT. The gene calls are TRBV10-3 and TRBJ1-1; 8 bases match TRBD1. V shed 4 bases, J shed 3 bases, and the junction held 4 bases outside the gene matches. The CDR3 has 14 amino acids. CDR1 and CDR2 from the germline V gene are ENHRY and SYGVKD.

The rearrangement links TRBV6-4 to TRBJ1-2; tentatively, D is TRBD1 (6 bases). V was cut by 3 bases and J by 0 bases, with 20 bases left in between. Germline V CDR1 and CDR2: MRHNA, SNTAGT. The CDR3 sequence is 18 residues long. The CDR3 sequence is CASSETVVKDSSNYGYTF. CDR3 DNA sequence: TGTGCCAGCAGTGAAACCGTAGTCAAGGACAGCTCTAACTATGGCTACACCTTC.

The chain joins TRBV7-9 to TRBJ2-6, with D uncertain. Germline V CDR1 and CDR2: SEHNR, FQNEAQ (reference sequence). V was pared by 5 bases and J by 4 bases, with 3 bases between. CDR3 length: 12 residues. This CDR3 is CASSVGANVLTF. For the CDR3, the DNA is TGTGCCAGCAGCGTAGGGGCCAACGTCCTGACTTTC.

This clone was counted many times. The J gene is TRBJ2-6, the V gene TRBV6-8; TRBD1 matches at 9 bases. Germline V gene sequence: CDR1 MNHGY, CDR2 SAAAGT. Trimming cost V 6 bases and J 0 bases; bases outside gene matches: 3. The CDR3 consists of 16 residues. The CDR3 nucleotides read TGTGCCAGCAGGGGGACAGGGATCTCTGGGGCCAACGTCCTGACTTTC. It specifies CASRGTGISGANVLTF.

The rearrangement uses TRBV12-5 and TRBJ1-3, with 7 bases lining up with TRBD1. Germline CDR1 and CDR2: LGHNT and FRNRAP. The trim removed 1 base at V and 0 bases at J, leaving 3 bases unmatched. The CDR3 runs 16 residues. The CDR3 region has the DNA TGTGCTAGTGGTTTGGGATACAGGGGCTCTGGAAACACCATATATTTT. Translation: CASGLGYRGSGNTIYF. Combining the CDR3 with reference TRBV12-5 and TRBJ1-3 gives the whole variable domain DARVTQTPRHKVTEMGQEVTMRCQPILGHNTVFWYRQTMMQGLELLAYFRNRAPLDDSGMPKDRFSAEMPDATLATLKIQPSEPRDSAVYFCASGLGYRGSGNTIYFGEGSWLTVV.

The V gene is TRBV5-1, the J gene TRBJ1-3; the D gene is possibly TRBD1 (5 bases). The CDR3 is made up of 15 amino acids. V lost 0 bases and J lost 0, with 7 bases in between. CDR1 is SGHRS and CDR2 is YFSETQ in the germline V gene. The CDR3 DNA sequence: TGCGCCAGCAGCTTGGAGGGGCGCTCTGGAAACACCATATATTTT. Protein product: CASSLEGRSGNTIYF.

V is TRBV6-1 and J is TRBJ1-1; a possible D gene is TRBD1 (5 bases). Per the germline V gene, CDR1 is MNHNS and CDR2 is SASEGT. The CDR3 contains 12 residues. Trimming took 2 bases from V and 11 from J, leaving 12 bases between them. The CDR3, as DNA: TGTGCCAGCAGTGAATGGGGGGTTGGCGCTTTCTTT. It specifies CASSEWGVGAFF.

The chain combines TRBV3-1 (or the pseudogene TRBV3-2) with TRBJ2-5, with unresolved D. Germline CDR1 and CDR2: LGHDT and YNNKEL (reference sequence). Trimming took off 0 bases at V and 1 base at J, with 9 bases between the two ends. The CDR3 is 15 residues long. The chain's CDR3 is CASSQDPQFQETQYF. Written as DNA, the CDR3 is TGTGCCAGCAGCCAAGATCCACAGTTCCAAGAGACCCAGTACTTC.

This clone was detected only a few times. The chain employs TRBV5-1 and TRBJ2-5; 7 nucleotides agree with TRBD1. Trimming took 4 bases from V and 1 from J; bases not matched to a gene: 7. Germline assignment: CDR1 SGHRS and CDR2 YFSETQ. The CDR3 totals 15 residues. The CDR3 spells CASSLDRIFQETQYF. CDR3 DNA: TGCGCCAGCAGCCTGGACAGGATTTTCCAAGAGACCCAGTACTTC.

V is TRBV9 and J is TRBJ1-5; weak D call: TRBD1 (5 bases). The CDR3 loop spans 15 amino acids. The V end lost 0 bases, the J end lost 4 bases, and 11 bases lay between the germline ends. The germline CDR1 and CDR2 sequences are SGDLS and YYNGEE. The CDR3 DNA sequence: TGTGCCAGCAGCGTAGCCGGGGGGATAAATCAGCCCCAGCATTTT. Protein sequence: CASSVAGGINQPQHF.

The chain uses TRBV7-2 and TRBJ2-3; maybe TRBD2 (5 bases). The CDR3 spans 15 residues. The V gene lost 2 bases and the J gene lost 1 base, with 10 bases spanning the gap. Germline V gene data show CDR1 as SGHTA and CDR2 as FQGNSA. The CDR3, as DNA: TGTGCCAGCAGCTTATCAGCGGTACGCACAGATACGCAGTATTTT. It encodes CASSLSAVRTDTQYF. Variable domain in full (rest from reference TRBV7-2 and TRBJ2-3): GAGVSQSPSNKVTEKGKDVELRCDPISGHTALYWYRQSLGQGLEFLIYFQGNSAPDKSGLPSDRFSAERTGGSVSTLTIQRTQQEDSAVYLCASSLSAVRTDTQYFGPGTRLTVL.

The chain combines TRBV2 with TRBJ2-3; 10 bases match TRBD2. With V trimmed by 2 bases and J by 0 bases, 17 bases remained unmatched. CDR3 size: 21 residues. Germline V gives CDR1 SNHLY, CDR2 FYNNEI. CDR3 sequence reads: CASSEFLLSPGLASSTDTQYF. CDR3 bases: TGTGCCAGCAGTGAATTCCTGTTATCGCCGGGACTAGCGTCGAGCACAGATACGCAGTATTTT.

The chain links TRBV11-2 to TRBJ1-2, with TRBD1 identical over 7 bases. Trimming cost V 5 bases and J 8 bases; bases outside gene matches: 2. There are 11 residues in the CDR3. CDR1 SGHAT and CDR2 FQNNGV come from the germline V gene. CDR3: CASSAGGGYTF. CDR3 in DNA: TGTGCCAGCAGCGCAGGGGGAGGCTACACCTTC.

This sequence joins TRBV18 and TRBJ2-1; 7 bases map to TRBD2. V dropped 3 bases and J dropped 4; count of bases not matched to a gene: 3. Germline lookup yields CDR1 KGHSH and CDR2 LQKENI. The CDR3 extends over 14 amino acids. The CDR3 spells CASSPVGGYNEQFF. CDR3 coding DNA: TGTGCCAGCTCACCGGTCGGGGGGTACAATGAGCAGTTCTTC.

The gene calls are TRBV3-1 (or the pseudogene TRBV3-2) and TRBJ1-1; 8 bases fit TRBD1. V trimming: 5 bases; J trimming: 7 bases; junction bases outside the gene matches: 6. The CDR3 sequence is 13 residues long. Germline-derived CDR1 and CDR2 are LGHDT and YNNKEL (reference sequence). In nucleotides, the CDR3 is TGTGCCAGCAGCGGCCGGACAGGGATTGAAGCTTTCTTT. Its translation is CASSGRTGIEAFF.

This sequence joins TRBV30 and TRBJ2-7; unclear D gene. V dropped 1 base and J dropped 4 bases, with 5 bases sitting between them. This CDR3 has 11 residues. Germline V gene sequence: CDR1 GTSNPN, CDR2 SVGIG (reference sequence). The CDR3: CAWSDGYEQYF. CDR3 bases: TGTGCCTGGAGTGACGGTTACGAGCAGTACTTC.

The rearrangement links TRBV6-6 to TRBJ1-2; TRBD1 matches at 10 bases. J was trimmed by 6 bases and V by 7 bases; bases with no gene match: 8. CDR1 is MNHNY, CDR2 SVGAGI, per germline (reference sequence). The CDR3 runs to 14 residues. The CDR3 reads CASTAGQGKDGYTF. The DNA of the CDR3 is TGTGCCAGCACCGCGGGACAGGGGAAGGATGGCTACACCTTC.

V gene TRBV7-6 combines with J gene TRBJ2-5, with unresolved D. V was trimmed by 1 base and J by 0 bases, leaving 9 bases between them. This CDR3 region has 15 residues. The germline V gene has CDR1 SGHVS and CDR2 FNYEAQ. CDR3 in DNA: TGTGCCAGCAGCTTAGATCGTCAGTACCAAGAGACCCAGTACTTC. It specifies CASSLDRQYQETQYF.

The J gene is TRBJ1-6, the V gene TRBV19; D is ambiguous. V dropped 9 bases and J dropped 9 bases, with 12 bases sitting between them. The germline CDR1 and CDR2 sequences are LNHDA and SQIVND (reference sequence). CDR3 length: 12 residues. The CDR3 loop is CASTSGSSPLHF. The CDR3 DNA reads TGTGCCAGCACCTCGGGGAGTTCACCCCTCCACTTT.

V usage is TRBV19 and J usage is TRBJ1-1; 7 bases align to TRBD1. Germline V lookup: CDR1 LNHDA, CDR2 SQIVND (reference sequence). The CDR3 extends over 14 amino acids. J was trimmed by 4 bases and V by 7 bases; bases with no gene match: 9. The CDR3 coding sequence is TGTGCCAGTACGGAAGGGGGCCGGACCACTGAAGCTTTCTTT. The encoded protein is CASTEGGRTTEAFF.